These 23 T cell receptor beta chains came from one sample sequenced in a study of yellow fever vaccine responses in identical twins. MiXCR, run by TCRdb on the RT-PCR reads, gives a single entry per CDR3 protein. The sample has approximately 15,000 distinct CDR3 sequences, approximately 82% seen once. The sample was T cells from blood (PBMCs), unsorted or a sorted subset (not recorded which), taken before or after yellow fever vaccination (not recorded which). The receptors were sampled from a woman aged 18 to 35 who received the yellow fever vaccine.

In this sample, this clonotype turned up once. The CDR3 sequence: CASSPDLGVTHKTQYF. The DNA of the CDR3 is TGTGCCAGCTCACCCGACCTTGGCGTGACGCACAAGACCCAGTACTTC. The chain has TRBV18 and TRBJ2-5; D is ambiguous. This CDR3 contains 16 residues. Germline V gene sequence: CDR1 KGHSH, CDR2 LQKENI. The V gene lost 3 bases and the J gene lost 6 bases, with 20 bases spanning the gap.

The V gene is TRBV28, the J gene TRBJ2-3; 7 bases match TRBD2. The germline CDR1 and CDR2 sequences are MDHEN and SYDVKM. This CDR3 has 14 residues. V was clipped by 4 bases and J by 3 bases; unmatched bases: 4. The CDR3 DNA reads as TGTGCCAGCAGTTCTTGGGGGGGGACAGATACGCAGTATTTT. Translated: CASSSWGGTDTQYF.

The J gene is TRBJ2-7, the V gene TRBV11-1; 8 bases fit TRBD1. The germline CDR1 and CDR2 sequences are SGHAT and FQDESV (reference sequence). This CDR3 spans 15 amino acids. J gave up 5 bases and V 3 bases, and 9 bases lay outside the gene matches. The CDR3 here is CASSFQWDRRDEQYF. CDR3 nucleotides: TGTGCCAGCAGCTTTCAGTGGGACAGGCGGGACGAGCAGTACTTC.

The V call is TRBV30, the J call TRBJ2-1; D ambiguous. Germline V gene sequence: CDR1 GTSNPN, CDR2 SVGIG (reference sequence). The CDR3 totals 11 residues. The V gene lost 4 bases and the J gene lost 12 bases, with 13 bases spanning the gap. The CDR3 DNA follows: TGTGCCTGGAATTTAGGGCCAGGGCAGTTCTTC. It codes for CAWNLGPGQFF.

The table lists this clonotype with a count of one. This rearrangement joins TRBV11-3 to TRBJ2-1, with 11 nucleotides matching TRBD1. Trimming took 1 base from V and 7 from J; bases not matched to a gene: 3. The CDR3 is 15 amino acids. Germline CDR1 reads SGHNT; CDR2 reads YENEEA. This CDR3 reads CASSLVGQGANEQFF. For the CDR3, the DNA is TGTGCCAGCAGCTTAGTCGGACAGGGGGCAAATGAGCAGTTCTTC. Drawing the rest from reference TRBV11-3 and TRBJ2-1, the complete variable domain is EAGVVQSPRYKIIEKKQPVAFWCNPISGHNTLYWYLQNLGQGPELLIRYENEEAVDDSQLPKDRFSAERLKGVDSTLKIQPAELGDSAVYLCASSLVGQGANEQFFGPGTRLTVL.

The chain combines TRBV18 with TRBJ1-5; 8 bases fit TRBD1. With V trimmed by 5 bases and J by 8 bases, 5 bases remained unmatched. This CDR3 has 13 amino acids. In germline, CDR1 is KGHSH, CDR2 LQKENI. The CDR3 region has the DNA TGTGCCAGCTCAAACAGGGGGACGGAGCCCCAGCATTTT. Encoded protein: CASSNRGTEPQHF.

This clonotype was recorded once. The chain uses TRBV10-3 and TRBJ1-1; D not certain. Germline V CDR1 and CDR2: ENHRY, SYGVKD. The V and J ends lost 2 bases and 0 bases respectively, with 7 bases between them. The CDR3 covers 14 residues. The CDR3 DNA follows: TGTGCCATCAGTGAGGACGACGTGAACACTGAAGCTTTCTTT. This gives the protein CAISEDDVNTEAFF.

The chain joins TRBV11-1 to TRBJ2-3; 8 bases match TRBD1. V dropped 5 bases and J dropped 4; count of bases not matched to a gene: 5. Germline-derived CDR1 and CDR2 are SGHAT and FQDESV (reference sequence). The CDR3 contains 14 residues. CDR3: CASSPTGGADTQYF. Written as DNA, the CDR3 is TGTGCCAGCAGCCCAACAGGGGGAGCAGATACGCAGTATTTT.

The CDR3 DNA reads TGCGCCAGCAGCTCCGGACAGGGTGCCGGGGAGCTGTTTTTT. Protein sequence: CASSSGQGAGELFF. This sequence joins TRBV5-1 and TRBJ2-2; 8 bases are a match to TRBD1. The CDR3 has 14 residues. V lost 3 bases, J lost 6 bases, and 4 bases stayed unmatched. Germline CDR1 reads SGHRS; CDR2 reads YFSETQ.

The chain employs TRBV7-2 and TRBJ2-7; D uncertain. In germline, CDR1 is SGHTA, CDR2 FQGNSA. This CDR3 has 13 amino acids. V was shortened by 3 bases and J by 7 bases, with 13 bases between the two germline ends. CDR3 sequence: CASSLTGPREQYF. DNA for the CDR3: TGTGCCAGCAGCTTGACCGGACCTCGGGAGCAGTACTTC.

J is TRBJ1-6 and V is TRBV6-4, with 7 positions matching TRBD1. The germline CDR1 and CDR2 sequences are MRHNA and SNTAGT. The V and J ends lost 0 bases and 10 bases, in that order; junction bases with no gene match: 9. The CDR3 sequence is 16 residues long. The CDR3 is CASSDSRTGVRSPLHF. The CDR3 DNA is TGTGCCAGCAGTGACTCTAGAACAGGGGTACGATCACCCCTCCACTTT.

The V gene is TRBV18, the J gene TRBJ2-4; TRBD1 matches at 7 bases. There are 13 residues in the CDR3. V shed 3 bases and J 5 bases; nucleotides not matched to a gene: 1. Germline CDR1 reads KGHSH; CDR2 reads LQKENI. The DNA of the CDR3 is TGTGCCAGCTCACCCGGGACAGAAAACATTCAGTACTTC. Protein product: CASSPGTENIQYF.

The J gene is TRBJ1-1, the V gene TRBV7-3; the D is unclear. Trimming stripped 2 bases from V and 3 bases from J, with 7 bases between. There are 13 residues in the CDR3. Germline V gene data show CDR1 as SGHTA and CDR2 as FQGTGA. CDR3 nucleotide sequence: TGTGCCAGCAGCTTAGTGGGGTACACTGAAGCTTTCTTT. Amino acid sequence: CASSLVGYTEAFF.

In nucleotides, the CDR3 is TGTGCCAGCAGGGCCAGGGAAGTGGGCGAGCAGTACTTC. Its translation: CASRAREVGEQYF. The J gene is TRBJ2-7, the V gene TRBV2; maybe TRBD1 (5 bases). Germline CDR1 is SNHLY and CDR2 is FYNNEI. The CDR3 covers 13 residues. The V gene lost 6 bases and the J gene lost 6 bases, with 15 bases spanning the gap. The full variable domain, its missing parts supplied by reference TRBV2 and TRBJ2-7, is EPEVTQTPSHQVTQMGQEVILRCVPISNHLYFYWYRQILGQKVEFLVSFYNNEISEKSEIFDDQFSVERPDGSNFTLKIRSTKLEDSAMYFCASRAREVGEQYFGPGTRLTVT.

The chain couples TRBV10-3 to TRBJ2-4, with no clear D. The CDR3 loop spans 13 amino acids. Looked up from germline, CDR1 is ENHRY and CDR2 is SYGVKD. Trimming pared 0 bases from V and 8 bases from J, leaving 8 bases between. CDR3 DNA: TGTGCCATCAGTGAGTCGCTTAGCCACATTCAGTACTTC. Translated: CAISESLSHIQYF.

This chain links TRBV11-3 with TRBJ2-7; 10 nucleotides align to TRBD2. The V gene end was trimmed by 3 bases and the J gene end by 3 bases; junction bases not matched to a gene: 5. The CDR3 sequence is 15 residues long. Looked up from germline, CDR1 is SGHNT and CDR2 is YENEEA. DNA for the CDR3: TGTGCCAGCAGCTTGGATCTAGCGGGAGTCTACGAGCAGTACTTC. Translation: CASSLDLAGVYEQYF.

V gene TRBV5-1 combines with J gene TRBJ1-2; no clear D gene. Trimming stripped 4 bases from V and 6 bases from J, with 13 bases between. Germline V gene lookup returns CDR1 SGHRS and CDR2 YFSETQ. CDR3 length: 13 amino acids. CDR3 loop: CASSPKDGHGYTF. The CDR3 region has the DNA TGCGCCAGCAGCCCGAAGGACGGACATGGCTACACCTTC.

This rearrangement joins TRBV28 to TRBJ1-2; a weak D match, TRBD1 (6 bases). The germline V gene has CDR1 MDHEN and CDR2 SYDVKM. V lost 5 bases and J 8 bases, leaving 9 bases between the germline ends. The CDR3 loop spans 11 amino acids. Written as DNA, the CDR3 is TGTGCCAGCAGTACAGGGCAGGGCTACACCTTC. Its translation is CASSTGQGYTF.

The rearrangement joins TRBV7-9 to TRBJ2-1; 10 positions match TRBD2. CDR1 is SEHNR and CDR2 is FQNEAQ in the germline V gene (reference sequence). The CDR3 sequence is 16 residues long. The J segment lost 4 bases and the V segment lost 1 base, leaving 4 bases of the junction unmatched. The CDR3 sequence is CASSLGGLALYNEQFF. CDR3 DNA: TGTGCCAGCAGCTTAGGGGGACTAGCGTTATACAATGAGCAGTTCTTC.

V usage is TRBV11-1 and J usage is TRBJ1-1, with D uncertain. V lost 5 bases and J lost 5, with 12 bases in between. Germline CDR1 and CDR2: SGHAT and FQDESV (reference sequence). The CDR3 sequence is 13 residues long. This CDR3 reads CASSGLGRTEAFF. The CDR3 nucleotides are TGTGCCAGCAGCGGATTAGGTAGGACTGAAGCTTTCTTT.

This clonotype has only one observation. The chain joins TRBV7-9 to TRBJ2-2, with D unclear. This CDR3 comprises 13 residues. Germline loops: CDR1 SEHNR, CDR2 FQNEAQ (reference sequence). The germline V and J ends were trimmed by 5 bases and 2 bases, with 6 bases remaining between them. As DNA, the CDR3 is TGTGCCAGCAGCAGTAGAAACACCGGGGAGCTGTTTTTT. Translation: CASSSRNTGELFF. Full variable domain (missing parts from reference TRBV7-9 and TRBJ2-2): DTGVSQNPRHKITKRGQNVTFRCDPISEHNRLYWYRQTLGQGPEFLTYFQNEAQLEKSRLLSDRFSAERPKGSFSTLEIQRTEQGDSAMYLCASSSRNTGELFFGEGSRLTVL.

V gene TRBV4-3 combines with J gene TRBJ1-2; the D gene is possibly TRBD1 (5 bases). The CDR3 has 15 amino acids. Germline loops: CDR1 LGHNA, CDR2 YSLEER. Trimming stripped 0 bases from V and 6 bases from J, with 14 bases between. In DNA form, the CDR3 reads TGCGCCAGCAGCCAAGATATATCCGTGGGGGATGGCTACACCTTC. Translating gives CASSQDISVGDGYTF.

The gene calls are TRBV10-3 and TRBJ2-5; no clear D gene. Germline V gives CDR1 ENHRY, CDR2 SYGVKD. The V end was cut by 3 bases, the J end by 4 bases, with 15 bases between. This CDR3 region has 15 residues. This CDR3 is CAISDPRVSGETQYF. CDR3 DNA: TGTGCCATCAGTGATCCCCGGGTTTCGGGAGAGACCCAGTACTTC.